Below are 16 T cell receptor beta chains sequenced from a single sample in a study of control samples from healthy donors and cancer patients. The protocol was immunoSEQ multiplex PCR, while the TCRdb copy is restricted to in-frame clones and leaves out a portion. Altogether 150,000 to 200,000 clones are present, over 85% being singletons, with the ten largest covering 1.4%. Sequencing input: blood. Receptors originate from a man in his thirties or forties in good health.

The chain carries TRBV5-1 and TRBJ2-3, with D possibly being TRBD2 (5 bases). V lost 1 base and J 1 base, leaving 10 bases between the germline ends. The CDR3 sequence is 15 residues long. Germline lookup yields CDR1 SGHRS and CDR2 YFSETQ. CDR3 residues: CASSLIGGRTDTQYF. In DNA, the CDR3 is TGCGCCAGCAGCTTGATCGGAGGACGCACAGATACGCAGTATTTT.

The chain links TRBV30 to TRBJ1-1; D remains ambiguous. The V gene lost 4 bases and the J gene lost 1 base, with 10 bases spanning the gap. CDR1 GTSNPN and CDR2 SVGIG come from the germline V gene (reference sequence). This CDR3 contains 13 residues. Here the CDR3 DNA reads TGTGCCTGGAAAAAAGCGAAGAACACTGAAGCTTTCTTT. Protein product: CAWKKAKNTEAFF. Full variable domain (remainder filled in from reference TRBV30 and TRBJ1-1): SQTIHQWPATLVQPVGSPLSLECTVEGTSNPNLYWYRQAAGRGLQLLFYSVGIGQISSEVPQNLSASRPQDRQFILSSKKLLLSDSGFYLCAWKKAKNTEAFFGQGTRLTVV.

This rearrangement joins TRBV30 to TRBJ2-7, with 8 positions matching TRBD1. V lost 0 bases and J lost 6; bases outside the gene matches: 4. This CDR3 comprises 13 residues. Germline CDR1 reads GTSNPN; CDR2 reads SVGIG (reference sequence). The CDR3 loop reads CAWSVGTGTEQYF. The DNA for the CDR3 is TGTGCCTGGAGTGTCGGGACAGGTACCGAGCAGTACTTC.

This clone has only one observation. V is TRBV7-8 and J is TRBJ1-2; TRBD1 might be the D (5 bases). Trimming cost V 2 bases and J 1 base, with 11 bases left between them. Germline V CDR1 and CDR2: SGHVS, FQNEAQ. CDR3 length equals 15 residues. The CDR3: CASSLTGAYNYGYTF. Here the CDR3 DNA reads TGTGCCAGCAGCTTAACAGGAGCTTATAACTATGGCTACACCTTC.

The CDR3 region has the DNA TGTGCCAGCAGCGTAGCTCCCCAGGTGAGCTCCTACGAGCAGTACTTC. It encodes CASSVAPQVSSYEQYF. The J gene is TRBJ2-7, the V gene TRBV9; D is unclear. Germline loops: CDR1 SGDLS, CDR2 YYNGEE. The length of the CDR3 is 16 residues. Trimming pared 0 bases from V and 0 bases from J, leaving 13 bases between.

The chain is built from TRBV28 and TRBJ1-3, with no clear D. Germline CDR1 is MDHEN and CDR2 is SYDVKM. CDR3 size: 14 residues. V was cut by 9 bases and J by 0 bases, with 12 bases left in between. CDR3 sequence reads: CASTATFSGNTIYF. The CDR3 nucleotides are TGTGCCAGTACAGCCACCTTCTCTGGAAACACCATATATTTT.

V usage is TRBV28 and J usage is TRBJ1-4; TRBD1 matches 11 bases. Germline V CDR1 and CDR2: MDHEN, SYDVKM. This CDR3 spans 15 amino acids. V lost 6 bases and J lost 4; bases outside the gene matches: 4. The CDR3 coding sequence is TGTGCCAGCAGGCGGGACAGGGGGGGTAATGAAAAACTGTTTTTT. Its translation: CASRRDRGGNEKLFF.

In this sample, this clone turned up once. The CDR3 loop is CASSLRSSTGGGGYTF. For the CDR3, the DNA is TGTGCCAGCAGTTTACGGTCTTCGACAGGGGGAGGGGGCTACACCTTC. The chain is built from TRBV28 and TRBJ1-2; 9 bases are a match to TRBD1. The J segment lost 8 bases and the V segment lost 2 bases, leaving 12 bases of the junction unmatched. Germline values: CDR1 MDHEN, CDR2 SYDVKM. The CDR3 length is 16 residues.

The chain combines TRBV5-4 with TRBJ2-3, with TRBD2 matching over 13 bases. CDR1 and CDR2 from the germline V gene are SGHNT and YYREEE (reference sequence). Unmatched junction bases numbered 3, after V lost 4 bases and J lost 1 base. This CDR3 region has 16 residues. The CDR3 spells CASSAGTSGGTDTQYF. The CDR3 nucleotides are TGTGCCAGCAGCGCCGGGACTAGCGGGGGCACAGATACGCAGTATTTT.

The CDR3 bases are TGTGCCAGTAGTATAGCGACGGGTCTTGAGCTCGAGCAGTACTTC. Translated, it gives CASSIATGLELEQYF. V is TRBV19 and J is TRBJ2-7; D is unclear. This CDR3 spans 15 amino acids. The germline V and J ends were trimmed by 1 base and 6 bases, with 16 bases remaining between them. Germline CDR1 reads LNHDA; CDR2 reads SQIVND (reference sequence).

The CDR3 spells CASSLGERFTGELFF. The CDR3 bases are TGTGCCAGCAGCTTAGGGGAGAGGTTCACCGGGGAGCTGTTTTTT. The chain is built from TRBV7-9 and TRBJ2-2; perhaps TRBD2 as D (5 bases). There are 15 residues in the CDR3. V lost 1 base to trimming and J lost 4 bases, with 10 bases between them. The germline V gene has CDR1 SEHNR and CDR2 FQNEAQ (reference sequence).

J is TRBJ1-1 and V is TRBV18; weak D call: TRBD1 (5 bases). Germline loops: CDR1 KGHSH, CDR2 LQKENI. The CDR3 spans 15 residues. Trimming removed 2 bases at V and 5 bases at J, with 15 bases between. The CDR3 bases are TGTGCCAGCTCACCAATATACCGCGGGGGAACTGAAGCTTTCTTT. As protein: CASSPIYRGGTEAFF.

This clone came up a few times. The chain carries TRBV19 and TRBJ2-7; TRBD1 matches at 8 bases. This CDR3 region has 14 residues. Germline V gene lookup returns CDR1 LNHDA and CDR2 SQIVND (reference sequence). The V segment lost 3 bases and the J segment 3 bases; nucleotides outside the gene matches: 4. The CDR3 here is CASSILGTGYEQYF. CDR3 DNA: TGTGCCAGTAGTATCCTCGGGACAGGCTACGAGCAGTACTTC.

The chain combines TRBV29-1 with TRBJ1-3, with a weak D call TRBD1 (5 bases). This CDR3 spans 14 amino acids. Per the germline V gene, CDR1 is SQVTM and CDR2 is ANQGSEA. Trimming pared 1 base from V and 0 bases from J, leaving 7 bases between. The CDR3 loop is CSVEGGISGNTIYF. In nucleotides, the CDR3 is TGCAGCGTTGAAGGGGGGATCTCTGGAAACACCATATATTTT.

The CDR3 DNA reads TGTGCCAGCAGGCCATCCTACGAGCAGTACTTC. Amino acid sequence: CASRPSYEQYF. The V gene is TRBV6-5, the J gene TRBJ2-7; D is unclear. The CDR3 loop spans 11 amino acids. Germline CDR1 is MNHEY and CDR2 is SVGAGI. Trimming removed 6 bases from V and 1 base from J, with 4 bases in between.

This chain joins TRBV18 and TRBJ2-1; 7 bases line up with TRBD2. Unmatched junction bases numbered 1, after V lost 3 bases and J lost 11 bases. The CDR3 contains 11 residues. Germline V gene data show CDR1 as KGHSH and CDR2 as LQKENI. In nucleotides, the CDR3 is TGTGCCAGCTCACCTGGGACTAAGCAGTTCTTC. It is translated as CASSPGTKQFF.